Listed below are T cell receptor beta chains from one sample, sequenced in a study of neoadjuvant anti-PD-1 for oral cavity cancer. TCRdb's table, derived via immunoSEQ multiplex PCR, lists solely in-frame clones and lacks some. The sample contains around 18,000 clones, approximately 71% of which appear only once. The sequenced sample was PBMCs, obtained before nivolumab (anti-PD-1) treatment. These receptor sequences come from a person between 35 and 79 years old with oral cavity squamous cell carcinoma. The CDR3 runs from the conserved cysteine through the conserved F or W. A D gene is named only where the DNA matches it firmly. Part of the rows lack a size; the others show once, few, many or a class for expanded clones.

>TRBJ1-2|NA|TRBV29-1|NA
TGCAGCGTCTCGGCCACTAACTATGGCTACACCTTC
CSVSATNYGYTF
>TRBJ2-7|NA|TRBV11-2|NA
TGTGCCAGCAGCCCCAGGGTTTCTTACGAGCAGTACTTC
CASSPRVSYEQYF
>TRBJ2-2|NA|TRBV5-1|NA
TGCGCCAGCAGCTTGGGACAGGACACCGGGGAGCTGTTTTTT
CASSLGQDTGELFF
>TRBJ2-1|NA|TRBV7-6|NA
TGTGCCAGCAGCCGCCAGGAGGGGAACAATGAGCAGTTCTTC
CASSRQEGNNEQFF
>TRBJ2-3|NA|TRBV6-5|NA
TGTGCCAGCAGTATCAGAAGTGGGACAGATACGCAGTATTTT
CASSIRSGTDTQYF
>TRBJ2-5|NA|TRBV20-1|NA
TGCAGTGCTTACAGGGTTGAGACCCAGTACTTC
CSAYRVETQYF
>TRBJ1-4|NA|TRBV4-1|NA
TGCGCCAGCAGCCAAGCGGAGGGAGAAAAACTGTTTTTT
CASSQAEGEKLFF
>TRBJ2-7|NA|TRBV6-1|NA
TGTGCCAGCAGTGCGGCCCCGGGGGCTCCTTACGAGCAGTACTTC
CASSAAPGAPYEQYF
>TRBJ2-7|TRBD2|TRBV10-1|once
TGCGCCATCCTCGCGGGGGGGGAGAATGTCCACGAGCAGTACTTC
CAILAGGENVHEQYF
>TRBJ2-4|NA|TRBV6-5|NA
TGTGCCAGCAGTTCCGGGCCCCTAAACATTCAGTACTTC
CASSSGPLNIQYF
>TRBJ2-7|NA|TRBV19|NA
TGTGCCAGTAGTATCCAGGGAGGCTCCTACGAGCAGTACTTC
CASSIQGGSYEQYF
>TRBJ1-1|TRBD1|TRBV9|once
TGTGCCAGCAGCGGCGTACAGGGGGCGTCGAACACTGAAGCTTTCTTT
CASSGVQGASNTEAFF
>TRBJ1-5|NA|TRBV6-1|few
TGTGCCAGTGGGACGGGGCAGCCCCAGCATTTT
CASGTGQPQHF
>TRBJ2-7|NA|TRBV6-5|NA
TGTGCCAGCAGGGGCAGGGGCTACGAGCAGTACTTC
CASRGRGYEQYF
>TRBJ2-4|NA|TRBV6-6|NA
TGTGCCAGCAGCCTGGGGCAGCACATTCAGTACTTC
CASSLGQHIQYF
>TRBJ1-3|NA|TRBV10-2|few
TGCGCCAGCAGTGACAGGGAGAGAAACACCATATATTTT
CASSDRERNTIYF
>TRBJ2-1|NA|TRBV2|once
TGTGCCAGCGCGGAGCGGAACGAGCAGTTCTTC
CASAERNEQFF
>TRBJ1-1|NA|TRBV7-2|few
TGTGCCAGCAGCTTATCCAGCCTCAATGAAGCTTTCTTT
CASSLSSLNEAFF
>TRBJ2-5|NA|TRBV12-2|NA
TGTGCAAGGAATATGACACCAGAGACCCAGTACTTC
CARNMTPETQYF
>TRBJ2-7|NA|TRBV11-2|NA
TGTGCCAGCAGCTTAGATCCCCCCTACGAGCAGTACTTC
CASSLDPPYEQYF
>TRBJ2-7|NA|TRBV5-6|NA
TGTGCCACCACATGGGGGGCAGGGAACGAGCAGTACTTC
CATTWGAGNEQYF
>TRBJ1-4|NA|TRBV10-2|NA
TGCGCCAGCAGTGACCGAAGTGCAACTAATGAAAAACTGTTTTTT
CASSDRSATNEKLFF
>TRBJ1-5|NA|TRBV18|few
TGTGCCAGCTCACCGAAACAGTCCGATCAGCCCCAGCATTTT
CASSPKQSDQPQHF
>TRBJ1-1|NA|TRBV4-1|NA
TGCGCCAGCAGCCAAGGTAAGGGGGGGACTGAAGCTTTCTTT
CASSQGKGGTEAFF
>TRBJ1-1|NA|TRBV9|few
TGTGCCAGCAGCCCCTTTTTATCCGGCACTGAAGCTTTCTTT
CASSPFLSGTEAFF
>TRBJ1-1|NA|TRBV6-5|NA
TGTGCCAGCAGTTACTCCGCCGGCGGAACTGAAGCTTTCTTT
CASSYSAGGTEAFF
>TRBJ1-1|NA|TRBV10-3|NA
TGTGCCATCAGTGAGTTACAGGGGAACACTGAAGCTTTCTTT
CAISELQGNTEAFF
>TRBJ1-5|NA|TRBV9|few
TGTGCCAGCAGCCCTTTCTGGGGGCGAAGGCAGCCCCAGCATTTT
CASSPFWGRRQPQHF
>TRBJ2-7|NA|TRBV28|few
TGTGCCAGCAGGTCCGGGACCGTCGTTCAGTACTTC
CASRSGTVVQYF
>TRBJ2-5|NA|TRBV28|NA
TGTGCCAGCAGTTCCTTCCATGACATGGAAGAGACCCAGTACTTC
CASSSFHDMEETQYF
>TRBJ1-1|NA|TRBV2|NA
TGTGCCAGCAATCCGGGGCCGAACACTGAAGCTTTCTTT
CASNPGPNTEAFF
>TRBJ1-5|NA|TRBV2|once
TGTGCCAGCAGTGAGGGCAGGGGCCACCAGCCCCAGCATTTT
CASSEGRGHQPQHF
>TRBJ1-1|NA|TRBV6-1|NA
TGTGCCAGCAGGGCAGGGACGGGCACTGAAGCTTTCTTT
CASRAGTGTEAFF
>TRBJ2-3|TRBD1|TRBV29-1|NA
TGCAGCGTTAACCGGGACAGGAGCACAGATACGCAGTATTTT
CSVNRDRSTDTQYF
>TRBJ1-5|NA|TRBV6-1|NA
TGTGCCAGCAGTGAAGTCAGGGTACCTAATCAGCCCCAGCATTTT
CASSEVRVPNQPQHF
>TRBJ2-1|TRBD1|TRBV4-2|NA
TGTGCCAGCAGCCTATCCGGACAGGGCATGGGCAATGAGCAGTTCTTC
CASSLSGQGMGNEQFF
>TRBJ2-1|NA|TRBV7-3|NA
TGTGCCAGCAGCTTAACTACGAATGAGCAGTTCTTC
CASSLTTNEQFF
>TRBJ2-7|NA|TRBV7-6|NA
TGTGCCAGCAGCCTCTATCCAATAGGCTACGAGCAGTACTTC
CASSLYPIGYEQYF
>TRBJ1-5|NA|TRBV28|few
TGTGCCAGCAGTTGGACAGATCATCAGCCCCAGCATTTT
CASSWTDHQPQHF
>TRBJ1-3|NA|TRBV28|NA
TGTGCCAGCATAGAGGGGGCTGGAAACACCATATATTTT
CASIEGAGNTIYF
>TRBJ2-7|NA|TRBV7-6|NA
TGTGCCAGCAGCGAACAGACTTCTCGGGAGCAGTACTTC
CASSEQTSREQYF
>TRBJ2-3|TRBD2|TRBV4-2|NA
TGTGCCAGCAGCCCCCTGGGAGCGGGAGGCACAGATACGCAGTATTTT
CASSPLGAGGTDTQYF
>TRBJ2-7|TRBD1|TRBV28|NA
TGTGCCAGCAGTATACCGGGACAGGGGAGTTACGAGCAGTACTTC
CASSIPGQGSYEQYF
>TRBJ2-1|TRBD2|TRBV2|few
TGTGCCAGCAGGCGTACTAGCGGGGGGGCCAATGAGCAGTTCTTC
CASRRTSGGANEQFF
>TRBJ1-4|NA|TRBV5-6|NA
TGTGCCAGCAGCCCCCGGGACGGGCGTGAAAAACTGTTTTTT
CASSPRDGREKLFF
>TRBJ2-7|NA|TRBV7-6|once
TGTGCCAGCAGCCCCCGCCCGGGTGGGCTTAGCTCCTACGAGCAGTACTTC
CASSPRPGGLSSYEQYF
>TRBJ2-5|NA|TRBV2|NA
TGTGCCAGCAGTGGGGTTTCTGGACAAGGGGAGACCCAGTACTTC
CASSGVSGQGETQYF
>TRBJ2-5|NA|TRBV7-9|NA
TGTGCCAGCAGGTCCCCTAACCAAGAGACCCAGTACTTC
CASRSPNQETQYF
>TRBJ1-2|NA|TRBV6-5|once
TGTGCCAGCAGTTATGGACTTGGGGTGACTAACTATGGCTACACCTTC
CASSYGLGVTNYGYTF
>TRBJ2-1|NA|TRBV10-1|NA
TGCGCCAGCCATTCGAGGTTCTACAATGAGCAGTTCTTC
CASHSRFYNEQFF
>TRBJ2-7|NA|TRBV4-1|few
TGCGCCAGCAGCCAGGCATTAGGGGAGCAGTACTTC
CASSQALGEQYF
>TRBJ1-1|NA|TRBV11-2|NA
TGTGCCAGCAGCTTAGGGGACGGCCTACCTGAAGCTTTCTTT
CASSLGDGLPEAFF
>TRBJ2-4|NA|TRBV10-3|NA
TGTGCCATCAGTGAGTCCTCAGCAGGGAGAAACATTCAGTACTTC
CAISESSAGRNIQYF
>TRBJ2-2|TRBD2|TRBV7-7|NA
TGTGCTAGCAGCACTAGCGGACCGAACACCGGGGAGCTGTTTTTT
CASSTSGPNTGELFF
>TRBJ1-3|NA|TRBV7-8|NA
TGTGCCAGCAGCCCGGACACTACCTCTGGAAACACCATATATTTT
CASSPDTTSGNTIYF
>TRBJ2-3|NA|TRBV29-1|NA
TGCAGCGTTGGCCTAGGGGATACGCAGTATTTT
CSVGLGDTQYF
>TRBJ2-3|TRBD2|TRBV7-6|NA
TGTGCCAGCAGCTTACGGACTAGCGGGAGCTCAGATACGCAGTATTTT
CASSLRTSGSSDTQYF